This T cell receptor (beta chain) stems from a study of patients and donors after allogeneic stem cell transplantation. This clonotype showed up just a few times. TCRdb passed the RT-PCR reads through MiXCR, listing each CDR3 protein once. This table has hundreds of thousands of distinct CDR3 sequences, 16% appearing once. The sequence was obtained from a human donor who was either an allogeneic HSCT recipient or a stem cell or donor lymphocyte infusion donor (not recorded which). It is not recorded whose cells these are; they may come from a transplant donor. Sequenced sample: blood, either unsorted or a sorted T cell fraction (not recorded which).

The CDR3 sequence is CASSLSGGSSLNEQFF. CDR3 nucleotide sequence: TGTGCCAGCAGTTTATCCGGCGGGAGCAGTCTCAATGAGCAGTTCTTC. The chain recombines TRBV28 with TRBJ2-1; 7 nucleotides align to TRBD2. CDR1 and CDR2 from the germline V gene are MDHEN and SYDVKM. The CDR3 loop spans 16 amino acids. V lost 1 base to trimming and J lost 6 bases; unmatched junction nucleotides: 9.